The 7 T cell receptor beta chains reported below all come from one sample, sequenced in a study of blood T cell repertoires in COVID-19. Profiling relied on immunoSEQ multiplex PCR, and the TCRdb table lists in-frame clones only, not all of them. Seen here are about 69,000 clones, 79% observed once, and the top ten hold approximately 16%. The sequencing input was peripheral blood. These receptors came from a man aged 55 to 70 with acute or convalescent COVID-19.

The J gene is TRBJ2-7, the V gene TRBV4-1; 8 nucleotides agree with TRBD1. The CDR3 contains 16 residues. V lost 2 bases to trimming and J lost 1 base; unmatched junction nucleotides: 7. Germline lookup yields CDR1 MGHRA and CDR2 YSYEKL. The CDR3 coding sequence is TGCGCCAGCAGCCAACAGGACAGGGACCTTTCCTACGAGCAGTACTTC. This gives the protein CASSQQDRDLSYEQYF.

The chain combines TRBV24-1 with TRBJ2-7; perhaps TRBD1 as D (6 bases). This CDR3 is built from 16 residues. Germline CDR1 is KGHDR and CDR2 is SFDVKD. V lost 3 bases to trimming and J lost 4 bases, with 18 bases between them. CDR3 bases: TGTGCCACCAGTGATGATCAGGGGAAAGGAGAATACGAGCAGTACTTC. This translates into CATSDDQGKGEYEQYF.

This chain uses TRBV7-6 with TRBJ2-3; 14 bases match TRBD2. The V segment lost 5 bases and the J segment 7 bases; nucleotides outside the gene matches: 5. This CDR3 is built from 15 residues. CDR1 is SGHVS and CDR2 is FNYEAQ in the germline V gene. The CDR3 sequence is CASSQGTSGGNTQYF. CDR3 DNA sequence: TGTGCCAGCAGCCAGGGGACTAGCGGGGGAAATACGCAGTATTTT. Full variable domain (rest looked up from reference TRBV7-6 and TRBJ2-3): GAGVSQSPRYKVTKRGQDVALRCDPISGHVSLYWYRQALGQGPEFLTYFNYEAQQDKSGLPNDRFSAERPEGSISTLTIQRTEQRDSAMYRCASSQGTSGGNTQYFGPGTRLTVL.

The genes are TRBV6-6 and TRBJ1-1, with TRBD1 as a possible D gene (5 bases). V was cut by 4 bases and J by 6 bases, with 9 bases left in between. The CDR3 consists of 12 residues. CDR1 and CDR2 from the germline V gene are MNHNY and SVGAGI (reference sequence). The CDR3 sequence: CASSFRAAEAFF. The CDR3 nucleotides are TGTGCCAGCAGTTTCAGGGCAGCTGAAGCTTTCTTT.

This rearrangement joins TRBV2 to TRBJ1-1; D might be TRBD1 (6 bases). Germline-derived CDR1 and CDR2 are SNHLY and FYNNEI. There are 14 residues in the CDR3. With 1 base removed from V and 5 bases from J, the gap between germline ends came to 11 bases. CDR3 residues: CASSEEGVRTEAFF. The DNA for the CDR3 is TGTGCCAGCAGTGAAGAGGGGGTGAGGACTGAAGCTTTCTTT.

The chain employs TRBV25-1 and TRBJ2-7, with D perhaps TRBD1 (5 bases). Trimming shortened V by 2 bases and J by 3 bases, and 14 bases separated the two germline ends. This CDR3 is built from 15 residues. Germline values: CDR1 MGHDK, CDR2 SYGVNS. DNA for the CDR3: TGTGCCAGCAGTGAAGTAGGCAGGGCAGGCTACGAGCAGTACTTC. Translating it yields CASSEVGRAGYEQYF.

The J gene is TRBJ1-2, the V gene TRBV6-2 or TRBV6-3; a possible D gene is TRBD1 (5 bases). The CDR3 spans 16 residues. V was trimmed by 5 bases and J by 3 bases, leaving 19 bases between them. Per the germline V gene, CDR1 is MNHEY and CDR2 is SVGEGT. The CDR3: CASSTIQGAIYYGYTF. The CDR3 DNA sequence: TGTGCCAGCAGTACCATTCAGGGCGCAATTTACTATGGCTACACCTTC.